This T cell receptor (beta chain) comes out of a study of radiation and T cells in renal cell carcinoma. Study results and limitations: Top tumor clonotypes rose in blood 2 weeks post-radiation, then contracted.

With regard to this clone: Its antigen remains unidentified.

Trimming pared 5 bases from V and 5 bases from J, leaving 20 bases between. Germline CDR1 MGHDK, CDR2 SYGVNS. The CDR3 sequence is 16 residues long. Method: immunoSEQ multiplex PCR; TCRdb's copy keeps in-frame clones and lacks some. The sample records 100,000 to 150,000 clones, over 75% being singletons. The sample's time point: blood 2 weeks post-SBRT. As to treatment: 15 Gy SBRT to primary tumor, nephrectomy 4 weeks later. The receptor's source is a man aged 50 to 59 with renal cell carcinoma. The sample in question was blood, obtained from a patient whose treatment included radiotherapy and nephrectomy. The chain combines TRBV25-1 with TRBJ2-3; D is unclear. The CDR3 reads CASSTNYQVTGDTQYF. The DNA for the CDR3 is TGTGCCAGCAGTACTAATTATCAGGTTACGGGAGATACGCAGTATTTT.